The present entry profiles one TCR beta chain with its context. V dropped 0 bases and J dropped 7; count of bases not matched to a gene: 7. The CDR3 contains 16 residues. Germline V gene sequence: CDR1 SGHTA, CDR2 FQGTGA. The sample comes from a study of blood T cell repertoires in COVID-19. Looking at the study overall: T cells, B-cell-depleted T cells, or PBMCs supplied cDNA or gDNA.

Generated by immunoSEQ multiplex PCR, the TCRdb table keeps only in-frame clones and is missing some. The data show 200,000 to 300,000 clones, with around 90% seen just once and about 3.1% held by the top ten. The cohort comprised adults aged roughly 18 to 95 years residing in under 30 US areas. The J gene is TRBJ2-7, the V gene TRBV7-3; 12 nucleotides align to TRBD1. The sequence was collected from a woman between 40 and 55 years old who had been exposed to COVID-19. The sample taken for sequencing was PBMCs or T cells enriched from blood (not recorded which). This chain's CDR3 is CASSLTGGQGAREQYF. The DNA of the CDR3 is TGTGCCAGCAGCTTAACCGGGGGACAGGGGGCGAGAGAGCAGTACTTC. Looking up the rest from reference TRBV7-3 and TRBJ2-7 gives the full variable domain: GAGVSQTPSNKVTEKGKYVELRCDPISGHTALYWYRQSLGQGPEFLIYFQGTGAADDSGLPNDRFFAVRPEGSVSTLKIQRTERGDSAVYLCASSLTGGQGAREQYFGPGTRLTVT.